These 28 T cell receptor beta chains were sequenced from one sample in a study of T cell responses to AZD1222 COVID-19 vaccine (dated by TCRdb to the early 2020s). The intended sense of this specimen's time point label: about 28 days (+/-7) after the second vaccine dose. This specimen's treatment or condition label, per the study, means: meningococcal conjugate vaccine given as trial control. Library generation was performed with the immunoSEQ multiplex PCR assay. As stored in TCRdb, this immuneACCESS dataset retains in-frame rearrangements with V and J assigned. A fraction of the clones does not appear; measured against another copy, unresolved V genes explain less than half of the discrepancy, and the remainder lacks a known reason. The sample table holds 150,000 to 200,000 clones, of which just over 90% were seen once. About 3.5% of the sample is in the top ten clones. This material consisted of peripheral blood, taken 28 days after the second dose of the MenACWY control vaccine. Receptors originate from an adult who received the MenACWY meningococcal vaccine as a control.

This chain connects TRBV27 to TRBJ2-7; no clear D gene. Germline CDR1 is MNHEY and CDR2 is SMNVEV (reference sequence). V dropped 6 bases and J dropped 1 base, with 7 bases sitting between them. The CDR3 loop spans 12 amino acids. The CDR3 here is CASSAGSYEQYF. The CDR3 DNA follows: TGTGCCAGCAGCGCCGGATCCTACGAGCAGTACTTC.

CDR3 amino acids: CAWSGDANEQFF. For the CDR3, the DNA is TGTGCCTGGAGCGGAGATGCCAATGAGCAGTTCTTC. This sequence joins TRBV30 and TRBJ2-1; D unresolved. V lost 3 bases and J lost 6, with 9 bases in between. Germline CDR1 and CDR2: GTSNPN and SVGIG (reference sequence). The CDR3 totals 12 residues.

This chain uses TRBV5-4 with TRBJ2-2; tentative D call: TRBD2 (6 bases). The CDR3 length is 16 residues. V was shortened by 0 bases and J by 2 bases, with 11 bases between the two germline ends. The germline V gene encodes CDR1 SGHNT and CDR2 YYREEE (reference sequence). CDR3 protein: CASSLEGGANTGELFF. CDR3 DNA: TGTGCCAGCAGCTTGGAAGGAGGGGCCAACACCGGGGAGCTGTTTTTT.

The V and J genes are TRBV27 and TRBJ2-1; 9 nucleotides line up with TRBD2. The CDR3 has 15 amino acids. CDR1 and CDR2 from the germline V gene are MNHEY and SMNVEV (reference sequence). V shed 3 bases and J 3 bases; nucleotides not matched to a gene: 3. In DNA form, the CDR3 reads TGTGCCAGCAGTTTGGGACTAGCATTCTACAATGAGCAGTTCTTC. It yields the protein CASSLGLAFYNEQFF.

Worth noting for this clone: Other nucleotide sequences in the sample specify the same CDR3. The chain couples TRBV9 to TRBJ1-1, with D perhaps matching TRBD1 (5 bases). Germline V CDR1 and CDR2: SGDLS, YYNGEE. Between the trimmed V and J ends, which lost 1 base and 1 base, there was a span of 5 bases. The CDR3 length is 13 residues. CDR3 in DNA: TGTGCCAGCAGCGTACAGGGGAACACTGAAGCTTTCTTT. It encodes CASSVQGNTEAFF.

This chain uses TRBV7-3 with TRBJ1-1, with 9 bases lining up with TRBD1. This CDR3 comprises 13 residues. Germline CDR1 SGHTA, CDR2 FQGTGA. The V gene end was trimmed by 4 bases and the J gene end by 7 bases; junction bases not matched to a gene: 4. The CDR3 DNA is TGTGCCAGCAGCTCGCGGACAGGGGTTGAAGCTTTCTTT. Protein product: CASSSRTGVEAFF.

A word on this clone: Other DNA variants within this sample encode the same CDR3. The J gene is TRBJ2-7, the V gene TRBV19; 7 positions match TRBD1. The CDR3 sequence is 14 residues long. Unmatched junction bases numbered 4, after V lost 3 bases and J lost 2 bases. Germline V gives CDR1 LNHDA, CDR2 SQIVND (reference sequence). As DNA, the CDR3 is TGTGCCAGTAGTATGGGCCAGGGGGCCTACGAGCAGTACTTC. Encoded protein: CASSMGQGAYEQYF.

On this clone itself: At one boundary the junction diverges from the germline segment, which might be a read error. The CDR3 region has the DNA TGTACCTGGACTGGAGAAACTGAAGCTTTCTTT. This gives the protein CTWTGETEAFF. The rearrangement joins TRBV30 to TRBJ1-1; unclear D gene. The CDR3 runs to 11 residues. Germline-derived CDR1 and CDR2 are GTSNPN and SVGIG (reference sequence).

As DNA, the CDR3 is TGTGCCAGCAGCGTATCCGGGACACAGGGGGCATGGGAGACCCAGTACTTC. Protein sequence: CASSVSGTQGAWETQYF. The J gene is TRBJ2-5, the V gene TRBV9; TRBD1 matches 9 bases. CDR1 is SGDLS and CDR2 is YYNGEE in the germline V gene. V lost 1 base, J lost 5 bases, and 12 bases stayed unmatched. This CDR3 has 17 amino acids.

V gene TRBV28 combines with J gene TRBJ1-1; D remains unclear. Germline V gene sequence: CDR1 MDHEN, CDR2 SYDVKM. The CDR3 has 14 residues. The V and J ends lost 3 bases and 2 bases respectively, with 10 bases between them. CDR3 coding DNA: TGTGCCAGCAGTTTGGTATTTACTAACACTGAAGCTTTCTTT. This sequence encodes CASSLVFTNTEAFF.

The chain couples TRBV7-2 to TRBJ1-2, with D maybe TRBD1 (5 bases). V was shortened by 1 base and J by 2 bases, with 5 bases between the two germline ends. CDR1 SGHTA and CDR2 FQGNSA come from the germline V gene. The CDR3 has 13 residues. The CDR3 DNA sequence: TGTGCCAGCAGCTTAGGGACAAACTATGGCTACACCTTC. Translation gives CASSLGTNYGYTF. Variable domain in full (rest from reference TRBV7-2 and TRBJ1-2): GAGVSQSPSNKVTEKGKDVELRCDPISGHTALYWYRQSLGQGLEFLIYFQGNSAPDKSGLPSDRFSAERTGGSVSTLTIQRTQQEDSAVYLCASSLGTNYGYTFGSGTRLTVV.

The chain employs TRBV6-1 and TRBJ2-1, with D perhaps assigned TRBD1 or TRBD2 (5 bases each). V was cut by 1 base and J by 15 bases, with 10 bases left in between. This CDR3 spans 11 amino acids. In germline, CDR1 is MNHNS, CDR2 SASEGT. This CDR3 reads CASSEDGGPFF. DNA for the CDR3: TGTGCCAGCAGTGAAGATGGGGGTCCGTTCTTC.

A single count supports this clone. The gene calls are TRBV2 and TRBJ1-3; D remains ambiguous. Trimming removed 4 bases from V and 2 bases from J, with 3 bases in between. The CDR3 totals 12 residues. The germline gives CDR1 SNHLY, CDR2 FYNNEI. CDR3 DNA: TGTGCCAGCAGTGTGGCTGGAAACACCATATATTTT. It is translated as CASSVAGNTIYF.

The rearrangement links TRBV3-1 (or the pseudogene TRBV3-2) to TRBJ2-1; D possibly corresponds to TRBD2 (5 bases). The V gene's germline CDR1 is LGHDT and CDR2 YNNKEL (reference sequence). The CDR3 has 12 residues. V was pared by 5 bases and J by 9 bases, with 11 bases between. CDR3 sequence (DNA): TGTGCCAGCAGCAAAGGACTTCCTGAGCAGTTCTTC. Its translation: CASSKGLPEQFF.

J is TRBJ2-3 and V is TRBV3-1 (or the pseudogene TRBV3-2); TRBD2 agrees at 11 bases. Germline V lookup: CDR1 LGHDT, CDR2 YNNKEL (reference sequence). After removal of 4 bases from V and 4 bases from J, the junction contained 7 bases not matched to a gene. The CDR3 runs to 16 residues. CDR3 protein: CASSPELAGEADTQYF. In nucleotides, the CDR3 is TGTGCCAGCAGCCCCGAACTAGCGGGAGAGGCAGATACGCAGTATTTT.

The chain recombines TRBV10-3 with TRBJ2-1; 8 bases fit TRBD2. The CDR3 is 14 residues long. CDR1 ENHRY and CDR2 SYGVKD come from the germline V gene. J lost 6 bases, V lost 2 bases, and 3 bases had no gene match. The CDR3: CAISERAGVNEQFF. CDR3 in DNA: TGTGCCATCAGTGAGAGAGCGGGAGTCAATGAGCAGTTCTTC.

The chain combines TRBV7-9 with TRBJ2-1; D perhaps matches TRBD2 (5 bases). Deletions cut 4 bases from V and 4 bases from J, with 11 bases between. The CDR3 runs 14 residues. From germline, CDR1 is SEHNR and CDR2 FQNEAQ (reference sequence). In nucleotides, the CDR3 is TGTGCCAGCAGCTCCTTTCGGGAATACAATGAGCAGTTCTTC. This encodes CASSSFREYNEQFF.

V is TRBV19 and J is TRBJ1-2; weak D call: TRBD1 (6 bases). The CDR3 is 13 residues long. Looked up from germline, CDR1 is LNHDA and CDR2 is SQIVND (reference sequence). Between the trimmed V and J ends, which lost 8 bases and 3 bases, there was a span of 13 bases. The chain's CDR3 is CASGFRGDYGYTF. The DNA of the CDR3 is TGTGCCAGTGGGTTCAGGGGAGACTATGGCTACACCTTC.

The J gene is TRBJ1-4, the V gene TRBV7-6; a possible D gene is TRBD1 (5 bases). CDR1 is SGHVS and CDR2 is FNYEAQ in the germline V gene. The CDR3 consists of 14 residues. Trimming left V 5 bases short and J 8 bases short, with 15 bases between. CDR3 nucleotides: TGTGCCAGCAGCGTCGGGGCGCGGGAGGAAAAACTGTTTTTT. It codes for CASSVGAREEKLFF.

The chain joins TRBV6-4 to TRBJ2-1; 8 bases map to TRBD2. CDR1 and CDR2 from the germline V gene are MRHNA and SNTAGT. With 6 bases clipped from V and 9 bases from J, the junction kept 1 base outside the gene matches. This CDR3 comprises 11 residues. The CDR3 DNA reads TGTGCCAGCAGCGGGGGGGGTGAGCAGTTCTTC. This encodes CASSGGGEQFF.

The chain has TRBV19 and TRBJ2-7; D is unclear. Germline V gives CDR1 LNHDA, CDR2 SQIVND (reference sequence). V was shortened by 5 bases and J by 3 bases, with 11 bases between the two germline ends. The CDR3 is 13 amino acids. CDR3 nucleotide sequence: TGTGCCAGTAGTTTCGGGCATAACTACGAGCAGTACTTC. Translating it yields CASSFGHNYEQYF.

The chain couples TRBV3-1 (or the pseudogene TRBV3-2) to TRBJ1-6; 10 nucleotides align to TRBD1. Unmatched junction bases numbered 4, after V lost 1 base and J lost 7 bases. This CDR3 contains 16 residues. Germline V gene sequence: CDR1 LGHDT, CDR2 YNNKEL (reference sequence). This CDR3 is CASSQGPGQGNSPLHF. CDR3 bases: TGTGCCAGCAGCCAAGGTCCGGGACAGGGGAATTCACCCCTCCACTTT.

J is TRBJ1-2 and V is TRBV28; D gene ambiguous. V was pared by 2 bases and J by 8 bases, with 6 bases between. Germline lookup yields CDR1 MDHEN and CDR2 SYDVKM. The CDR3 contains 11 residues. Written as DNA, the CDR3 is TGTGCCAGCAGTTTAGATCTAGGCTACACCTTC. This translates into CASSLDLGYTF.

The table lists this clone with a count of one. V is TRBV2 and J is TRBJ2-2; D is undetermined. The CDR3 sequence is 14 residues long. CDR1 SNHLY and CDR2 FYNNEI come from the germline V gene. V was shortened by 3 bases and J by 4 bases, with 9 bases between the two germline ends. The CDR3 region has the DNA TGTGCCAGCAGTGAGGGCAAAGCCACCGGGGAGCTGTTTTTT. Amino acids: CASSEGKATGELFF.

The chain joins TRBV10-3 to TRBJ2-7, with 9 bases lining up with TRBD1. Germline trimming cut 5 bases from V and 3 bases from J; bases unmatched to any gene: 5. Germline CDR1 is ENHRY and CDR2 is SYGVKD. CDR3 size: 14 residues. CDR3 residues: CAISRDRGDYEQYF. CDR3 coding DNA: TGTGCCATCAGTCGAGACAGGGGGGACTACGAGCAGTACTTC.

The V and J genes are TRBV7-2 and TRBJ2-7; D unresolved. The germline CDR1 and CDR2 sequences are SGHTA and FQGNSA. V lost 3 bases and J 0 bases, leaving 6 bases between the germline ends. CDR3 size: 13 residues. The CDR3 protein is CASSFFGSYEQYF. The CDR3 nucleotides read TGTGCCAGCAGCTTTTTCGGCTCCTACGAGCAGTACTTC.

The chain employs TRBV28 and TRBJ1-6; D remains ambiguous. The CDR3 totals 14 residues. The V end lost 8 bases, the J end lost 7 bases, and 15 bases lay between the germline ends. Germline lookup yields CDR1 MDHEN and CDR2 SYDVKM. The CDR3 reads CASRGFFQNSPLHF. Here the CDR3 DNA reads TGTGCCAGCCGAGGGTTCTTTCAAAATTCACCCCTCCACTTT.

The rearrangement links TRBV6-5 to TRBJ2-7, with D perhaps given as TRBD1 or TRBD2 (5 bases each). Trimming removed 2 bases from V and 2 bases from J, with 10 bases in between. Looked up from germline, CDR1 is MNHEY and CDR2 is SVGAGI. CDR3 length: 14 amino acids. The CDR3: CASSYREGTYEQYF. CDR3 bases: TGTGCCAGCAGTTACAGAGAGGGGACCTACGAGCAGTACTTC.